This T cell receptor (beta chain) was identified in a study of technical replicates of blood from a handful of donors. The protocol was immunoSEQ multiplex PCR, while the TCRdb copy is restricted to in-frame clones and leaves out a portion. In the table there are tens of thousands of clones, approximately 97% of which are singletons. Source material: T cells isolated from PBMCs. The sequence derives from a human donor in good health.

In nucleotides, the CDR3 is TGCAGCTTATACCAGGGAATCTATGGCTACACCTTC. Translated, it gives CSLYQGIYGYTF. The chain links TRBV29-1 to TRBJ1-2; possibly TRBD1 for D (5 bases). Trimming stripped 8 bases from V and 4 bases from J, with 14 bases between. The length of the CDR3 is 12 residues. CDR1 is SQVTM and CDR2 is ANQGSEA in the germline V gene. Combining the CDR3 with reference TRBV29-1 and TRBJ1-2 gives the whole variable domain SAVISQKPSRDICQRGTSLTIQCQVDSQVTMMFWYRQQPGQSLTLIATANQGSEATYESGFVIDKFPISRPNLTFSTLTVSNMSPEDSSIYLCSLYQGIYGYTFGSGTRLTVV.